The 22 T cell receptor beta chains presented below share a single source sample, sequenced in a study of somatic mutations in cytotoxic T cells in rheumatoid arthritis. Sequenced by immunoSEQ multiplex PCR; TCRdb stores in-frame clones only, minus some. This table holds roughly 10,000 clones, 60% to 85% found once. The specimen was CD8+ T cells sorted from blood. The receptor set was obtained from a man in his forties or fifties in good health.

J is TRBJ2-7 and V is TRBV13, with D perhaps matching TRBD2 (5 bases). Trimming stripped 4 bases from V and 2 bases from J, with 12 bases between. CDR3 length equals 14 residues. Germline lookup yields CDR1 PRHDT and CDR2 FYEKMQ (reference sequence). CDR3 amino acids: CASSSMDSPYEQYF. DNA for the CDR3: TGTGCCAGCAGCTCCATGGACTCCCCCTACGAGCAGTACTTC.

The rearrangement links TRBV28 to TRBJ2-1; no reliable D call. V shed 2 bases and J shed 8 bases, with 13 bases lying between them. The CDR3 is made up of 14 amino acids. Germline CDR1 and CDR2: MDHEN and SYDVKM. In DNA, the CDR3 is TGTGCCAGCAGTTTACCGCCCGGTTTCCATGAGCAGTTCTTC. Protein sequence: CASSLPPGFHEQFF.

This clone is medium-sized within its sample. The gene calls are TRBV7-8 and TRBJ2-1, with 8 bases identical to TRBD2. V shed 5 bases, J shed 8 bases, and the junction held 11 bases outside the gene matches. CDR3 length: 15 amino acids. Germline CDR1 reads SGHVS; CDR2 reads FQNEAQ. The CDR3 region has the DNA TGTGCCAGCAGCGTAAGCGGGAGTCTGGGGCATGAGCAGTTCTTC. Its translation: CASSVSGSLGHEQFF.

The chain is built from TRBV13 and TRBJ2-3; TRBD1 matches at 11 bases. The germline gives CDR1 PRHDT, CDR2 FYEKMQ (reference sequence). The trim removed 4 bases at V and 0 bases at J, leaving 3 bases unmatched. The CDR3 length is 16 residues. The CDR3 here is CASSSGQGASTDTQYF. The CDR3 DNA reads TGTGCCAGCAGCTCCGGACAGGGGGCTAGCACAGATACGCAGTATTTT.

This chain joins TRBV11-2 and TRBJ2-1, with 9 positions matching TRBD2. This CDR3 has 18 amino acids. Germline V gene sequence: CDR1 SGHAT, CDR2 FQNNGV. The junction had 8 bases not matched to a gene; V was cut back by 2 bases and J by 0 bases. Here the CDR3 DNA reads TGTGCCAGCAGCTTAAGGTGGAGCGGGGGGAGCTCCTACAATGAGCAGTTCTTC. Protein: CASSLRWSGGSSYNEQFF.

The chain couples TRBV7-3 to TRBJ2-1; TRBD2 matches 11 bases. Germline V gene data show CDR1 as SGHTA and CDR2 as FQGTGA. Germline trimming cut 4 bases from V and 10 bases from J; bases unmatched to any gene: 15. The CDR3 extends over 17 amino acids. CDR3 amino acids: CASSSPTSGTLWGEQFF. The CDR3 DNA reads TGTGCCAGCAGCTCGCCGACTAGCGGGACCCTTTGGGGAGAGCAGTTCTTC.

The chain combines TRBV11-2 with TRBJ2-7; D is unresolved. CDR1 and CDR2 (germline): SGHAT, FQNNGV. The CDR3 runs to 12 residues. The germline V and J ends were trimmed by 5 bases and 4 bases, with 9 bases remaining between them. The CDR3 nucleotides read TGTGCCAGCAGCCCCAATCATTACGAGCAGTACTTC. Protein: CASSPNHYEQYF.

Comments on this clone: The same CDR3 can be traced to other DNA sequences in this sample. This chain links TRBV29-1 with TRBJ1-1; TRBD1 agrees at 7 bases. The CDR3 length is 13 residues. Germline trimming cut 5 bases from V and 1 base from J; bases unmatched to any gene: 4. CDR1 is SQVTM and CDR2 is ANQGSEA in the germline V gene. CDR3 loop: CSVPGQTNTEAFF. CDR3 sequence (DNA): TGCAGCGTTCCGGGACAGACGAACACTGAAGCTTTCTTT.

This chain links TRBV11-2 with TRBJ2-7; D gene uncertain. Trimming pared 1 base from V and 2 bases from J, leaving 12 bases between. The germline CDR1 and CDR2 sequences are SGHAT and FQNNGV. The CDR3 has 15 amino acids. Here the CDR3 reads CASSLVPGTAYEQYF. The CDR3 DNA is TGTGCCAGCAGCTTAGTCCCAGGTACAGCCTACGAGCAGTACTTC. Using reference TRBV11-2 and TRBJ2-7 for the parts outside the CDR3, the full variable domain is EAGVAQSPRYKIIEKRQSVAFWCNPISGHATLYWYQQILGQGPKLLIQFQNNGVVDDSQLPKDRFSAERLKGVDSTLKIQPAKLEDSAVYLCASSLVPGTAYEQYFGPGTRLTVT.

The rearrangement uses TRBV9 and TRBJ1-2; 7 nucleotides line up with TRBD1. In germline, CDR1 is SGDLS, CDR2 YYNGEE. Trimming removed 3 bases from V and 6 bases from J; junction bases left unmatched: 5. CDR3 size: 13 residues. In DNA form, the CDR3 reads TGTGCCAGCAGCGCAAACAGGGGAGATGGCTACACCTTC. Its protein is CASSANRGDGYTF.

This clone was seen once. The V call is TRBV27, the J call TRBJ2-1, with 10 bases lining up with TRBD2. The trim removed 3 bases at V and 12 bases at J, leaving 8 bases unmatched. Germline CDR1 MNHEY, CDR2 SMNVEV (reference sequence). The CDR3 spans 14 residues. CDR3 residues: CASSFGLAGVSQFF. Here the CDR3 DNA reads TGTGCCAGCAGTTTCGGTCTAGCGGGAGTCTCGCAGTTCTTC.

This clone has only a few counts. The CDR3 DNA follows: TGTGCCAGCAGCTTACGCTCAGCGGGGGGGTACGAGCAGTACTTC. Its translation is CASSLRSAGGYEQYF. The J gene is TRBJ2-7, the V gene TRBV13, with TRBD2 matching over 10 bases. Germline CDR1 and CDR2: PRHDT and FYEKMQ (reference sequence). Trimming took 2 bases from V and 4 from J; bases not matched to a gene: 5. The CDR3 is 15 amino acids.

This chain links TRBV7-9 with TRBJ1-2, with 7 bases matching TRBD1. Germline loops: CDR1 SEHNR, CDR2 FQNEAQ (reference sequence). V trimming: 4 bases; J trimming: 0 bases; junction bases outside the gene matches: 14. The CDR3 is 18 amino acids. CDR3: CASSSEGQAFRANYGYTF. For the CDR3, the DNA is TGTGCCAGCAGCTCGGAAGGACAGGCGTTTCGAGCTAACTATGGCTACACCTTC.

The gene calls are TRBV11-2 and TRBJ1-1; TRBD1 might be the D (5 bases). V shed 8 bases and J shed 5 bases, with 12 bases lying between them. The CDR3 spans 12 residues. Germline-derived CDR1 and CDR2 are SGHAT and FQNNGV. As DNA, the CDR3 is TGTGCCAGCTCCTGGGGGAGGACTGAAGCTTTCTTT. The encoded protein is CASSWGRTEAFF.

This chain connects TRBV7-9 to TRBJ1-2; TRBD1 matches at 9 bases. CDR1 is SEHNR, CDR2 FQNEAQ, per germline (reference sequence). V shed 2 bases and J 8 bases; nucleotides not matched to a gene: 9. The CDR3 extends over 15 amino acids. CDR3 loop: CASSLLDRGSGGYTF. As DNA, the CDR3 is TGTGCCAGCAGCTTACTGGACAGGGGATCGGGCGGCTACACCTTC. Full variable domain (remainder filled in from reference TRBV7-9 and TRBJ1-2): DTGVSQNPRHKITKRGQNVTFRCDPISEHNRLYWYRQTLGQGPEFLTYFQNEAQLEKSRLLSDRFSAERPKGSFSTLEIQRTEQGDSAMYLCASSLLDRGSGGYTFGSGTRLTVV.

The chain couples TRBV6-5 to TRBJ2-3, with 9 bases lining up with TRBD2. The CDR3 is 16 residues long. J gave up 3 bases and V 0 bases, and 4 bases lay outside the gene matches. CDR1 MNHEY and CDR2 SVGAGI come from the germline V gene. CDR3 bases: TGTGCCAGCAGTTACTCCGGCGGGGGGGCTACAGATACGCAGTATTTT. Translated, it gives CASSYSGGGATDTQYF.

This chain connects TRBV5-1 to TRBJ2-7; no firm D call. Germline V gene sequence: CDR1 SGHRS, CDR2 YFSETQ. V lost 8 bases, J lost 7 bases, and 22 bases lay in between. CDR3 size: 14 residues. The CDR3: CASTATPGHLEQYF. CDR3 DNA: TGCGCCAGTACAGCTACTCCAGGCCACCTGGAGCAGTACTTC. Complete variable domain (other parts from reference TRBV5-1 and TRBJ2-7): KAGVTQTPRYLIKTRGQQVTLSCSPISGHRSVSWYQQTPGQGLQFLFEYFSETQRNKGNFPGRFSGRQFSNSRSEMNVSTLELGDSALYLCASTATPGHLEQYFGPGTRLTVT.

The CDR3 protein is CASSVRGNSNQPQHF. DNA for the CDR3: TGTGCCAGCAGTGTTCGGGGTAATAGCAATCAGCCCCAGCATTTT. The chain couples TRBV6-4 to TRBJ1-5, with D uncertain. The V and J ends lost 4 bases and 0 bases respectively, with 10 bases between them. The CDR3 covers 15 residues. The germline V gene has CDR1 MRHNA and CDR2 SNTAGT.

CDR3 coding DNA: TGCGCCAGCAGCCAAGATCAGGGGCAGCCCCAGCATTTT. Protein sequence: CASSQDQGQPQHF. The chain combines TRBV4-1 with TRBJ1-5; D perhaps matches TRBD1 (6 bases). Germline V gives CDR1 MGHRA, CDR2 YSYEKL. V lost 0 bases and J lost 7, with 7 bases in between. The CDR3 sequence is 13 residues long.

The chain is built from TRBV6-5 and TRBJ2-1, with D possibly being TRBD2 (5 bases). Germline CDR1 MNHEY, CDR2 SVGAGI. Trimming removed 5 bases at V and 1 base at J, with 9 bases between. The CDR3 spans 14 residues. CDR3 DNA: TGTGCCAGCAGTGCCGAGGGATCCTACAATGAGCAGTTCTTC. This gives the protein CASSAEGSYNEQFF.

This clone was picked up one time. V is TRBV6-6 and J is TRBJ1-2; TRBD1 is a possible D gene (5 bases). The CDR3 is made up of 15 amino acids. Trimming removed 0 bases from V and 4 bases from J, with 12 bases in between. CDR1 and CDR2 (germline): MNHNY, SVGAGI (reference sequence). The CDR3 sequence is CASSYSGARIYGYTF. In DNA, the CDR3 is TGTGCCAGCAGTTACTCAGGGGCGCGGATCTATGGCTACACCTTC.

This sequence joins TRBV2 and TRBJ2-2; D is possibly TRBD2 (7 bases). Looked up from germline, CDR1 is SNHLY and CDR2 is FYNNEI. The V end was cut by 3 bases, the J end by 1 base, with 12 bases between. This CDR3 is 16 amino acids long. As DNA, the CDR3 is TGTGCCAGCAGTGACCCGGGGGGCCTGAACACCGGGGAGCTGTTTTTT. Residues: CASSDPGGLNTGELFF. The full variable domain, rest sourced from reference TRBV2 and TRBJ2-2, is EPEVTQTPSHQVTQMGQEVILRCVPISNHLYFYWYRQILGQKVEFLVSFYNNEISEKSEIFDDQFSVERPDGSNFTLKIRSTKLEDSAMYFCASSDPGGLNTGELFFGEGSRLTVL.